This T cell receptor (beta chain) stems from a study of human thymus T cells. The thymus tissue came from resections taken during corrective heart surgery. Measured with immunoSEQ multiplex PCR; TCRdb has only the in-frame clones, and not every one. Here the sample spans fewer than 85,000 clones, 90% to 95% being singletons. V lost 3 bases, J lost 7 bases, and 15 bases lay in between. Germline CDR1 LNHNV, CDR2 YYDKDF (reference sequence). This CDR3 contains 14 residues. The chain links TRBV15 to TRBJ1-2; D uncertain. This clonotype originated in a girl under two years old with a congenital heart defect but otherwise immunologically healthy. Sequenced sample: thymus tissue. The CDR3 reads CATSSPLNPGGYTF. As DNA, the CDR3 is TGTGCCACCAGCAGTCCCTTGAACCCAGGTGGCTACACCTTC.